A selection of T cell receptor beta chains follows, all from one sample in a study of cytomegalovirus exposure and HLA in healthy donors. Here immunoSEQ multiplex PCR was the method, and the copy in TCRdb shows in-frame clones only, minus some. The sample records around 100,000 clones, around 79% being singletons. The specimen sequenced was PBMCs. These receptors all come from a man in his 60s in good health and CMV-seropositive. Each CDR3 is given with its conserved first and last residue. The D gene is left open where the match is weak. A row's size may be missing; if present it is once, few, many or a size class.

abundance	v_gene	j_gene	d_gene	CDR3aa	CDR3nt
-	TRBV2	TRBJ2-3	-	CASLGLPPDTQYF	TGTGCCAGCCTCGGACTCCCGCCAGATACGCAGTATTTT
once	TRBV6-1	TRBJ2-7	TRBD1	CASTGTGGYEQYF	TGTGCCAGCACCGGGACAGGTGGGTACGAGCAGTACTTC
-	TRBV5-1	TRBJ2-2	TRBD1	CASSSQGQGNTGELFF	TGCGCCAGCAGCTCTCAGGGACAGGGGAACACCGGGGAGCTGTTTTTT
-	TRBV6-1	TRBJ2-5	TRBD1	CASIGQGSETQYF	TGTGCCAGCATCGGACAGGGTAGCGAGACCCAGTACTTC
-	TRBV9	TRBJ2-1	-	CASSVAGVIGEQFF	TGTGCCAGCAGCGTAGCCGGGGTCATAGGTGAGCAGTTCTTC
few	TRBV27	TRBJ2-5	-	CASSLNGQETQYF	TGTGCCAGCAGCTTAAACGGGCAAGAGACCCAGTACTTC
-	TRBV6-1	TRBJ2-2	-	CASSGQGGTGELFF	TGTGCCAGCAGCGGACAGGGAGGGACCGGGGAGCTGTTTTTT
-	TRBV5-4	TRBJ2-1	-	CASSLVSAGGGWYNEQFF	TGTGCCAGCAGCTTGGTGTCGGCTGGCGGGGGCTGGTACAATGAGCAGTTCTTC
-	TRBV5-6	TRBJ2-7	-	CASSLVADEQYF	TGTGCCAGCAGCTTGGTTGCAGACGAGCAGTACTTC
-	TRBV28	TRBJ2-7	TRBD1	CASSLKGTGRYEQYF	TGTGCCAGCAGTTTAAAAGGGACAGGGCGTTACGAGCAGTACTTC
-	TRBV18	TRBJ2-1	-	CASSPQGGIDNEQFF	TGTGCCAGCTCCCCTCAGGGCGGGATCGACAATGAGCAGTTCTTC
-	TRBV6-5	TRBJ1-6	-	CASSPMRGGSPLHF	TGTGCCAGCAGCCCGATGAGGGGAGGATCACCCCTCCACTTT
-	TRBV18	TRBJ1-2	-	CASSPTANYGYTF	TGTGCCAGCTCACCCACAGCCAACTATGGCTACACCTTC
-	TRBV11-3	TRBJ2-2	-	CASSLAANTGELFF	TGTGCCAGCAGCTTAGCAGCGAACACCGGGGAGCTGTTTTTT
-	TRBV7-2	TRBJ2-7	-	CASSPPAGNEQYF	TGTGCCAGCAGCCCTCCGGCGGGGAACGAGCAGTACTTC
-	TRBV27	TRBJ1-3	TRBD1	CASRASKDRGKNTIYF	TGTGCCAGCAGAGCCTCCAAGGACAGGGGAAAAAACACCATATATTTT
few	TRBV7-2	TRBJ1-4	TRBD1	CASSLDWDRGEKLFF	TGTGCCAGCAGCTTAGATTGGGACAGGGGTGAAAAACTGTTTTTT
-	TRBV6-5	TRBJ1-1	-	CASSTTADQGAFF	TGTGCCAGCAGTACAACAGCCGACCAGGGCGCTTTCTTT
-	TRBV2	TRBJ1-2	TRBD1	CASSLGQGNYGYTF	TGTGCCAGCAGTTTGGGACAGGGGAACTATGGCTACACCTTC
-	TRBV28	TRBJ1-1	-	CASSDSRAFF	TGTGCCAGCAGTGACTCCCGGGCTTTCTTT
-	TRBV4-1	TRBJ2-5	TRBD2	CASSQAASGGPQETQYF	TGCGCCAGCAGCCAAGCGGCAAGCGGGGGGCCCCAAGAGACCCAGTACTTC
once	TRBV7-2	TRBJ2-1	-	CASSLPSGLRVFF	TGTGCCAGCAGCTTGCCTTCGGGACTCCGGGTTTTCTTC